These T cell receptor beta chains were read from a single sample in a study of blood T cell repertoires in COVID-19. Measured with immunoSEQ multiplex PCR; TCRdb has only the in-frame clones, and not every one. The repertoire consists of about 240,000 clones, with around 89% occurring once and the leading ten covering approximately 4.2%. The sequenced sample consisted of PBMCs or T cells enriched from blood (not recorded which). The receptors were gathered from a woman under 40 who had recovered from COVID-19. The CDR3 runs from the conserved cysteine through the conserved F or W. D genes are given only for firm matches.

>-|TRBJ1-1|TRBV7-2
TGTGCCAGCAGCTTGGACAGCCGGGCTGAAGCTTTCTTT
CASSLDSRAEAFF
>-|TRBJ1-2|TRBV28
TGTGCCAGCAGTTCGCAACAGGAAAAGGCGGGGGGCTACACCTTC
CASSSQQEKAGGYTF
>-|TRBJ2-1|TRBV27
TGTGCCAGCAGTTTATCCTCCCATGAGCAGTTCTTC
CASSLSSHEQFF
>-|TRBJ2-6|TRBV19
TGTGCCAGTAGTACCAACCCGGGGTCCAACGTCCTGACTTTC
CASSTNPGSNVLTF
>TRBD2|TRBJ2-1|TRBV9
TGTGCCAGCAGCGTAACTAGCGGGAGGGCCGGCTACAATGAGCAGTTCTTC
CASSVTSGRAGYNEQFF
>-|TRBJ1-6|TRBV7-6
TGTGCCAGCAGCTTAAATTCGCGGACTGCATATAATTCACCCCTCCACTTT
CASSLNSRTAYNSPLHF
>-|TRBJ2-2|TRBV7-2
TGTGCCAGCAGCGGAACTCCTGGCGGGTCGGAGCTGTTTTTT
CASSGTPGGSELFF
>TRBD1|TRBJ2-5|TRBV18
TGTGCCAGCTCAAAGGGACAGCATCAAGAGACCCAGTACTTC
CASSKGQHQETQYF
>-|TRBJ1-3|TRBV7-6
TGTGCCAGCAGCCCTGGAGGGGCTACTGGAAACACCATATATTTT
CASSPGGATGNTIYF
>-|TRBJ1-5|TRBV7-8
TGTGCCAGCAGCTTATTGGCAGGGAATCAGCCCCAGCATTTT
CASSLLAGNQPQHF